This TCR beta chain was found in a study of long-term antiretroviral therapy in people with HIV. CDR3 length: 15 amino acids. Germline V gene data show CDR1 as MNHEY and CDR2 as SMNVEV (reference sequence). Trimming cost V 2 bases and J 0 bases, with 9 bases left between them. Version v3.0 of the immunoSEQ assay ran at survey level. Only in-frame clones appear in the TCRdb table, and some are missing; sequencing was by immunoSEQ multiplex PCR. The table shows 34,000 or so clones, with almost 85% occurring only once. The sequenced sample was unsorted PBMCs, obtained 0.6 years after starting antiretroviral therapy. The TCR originated in a young man with HIV. This chain connects TRBV27 to TRBJ2-3; D is unresolved. The CDR3 is CASSLGATSTDTQYF. The CDR3 bases are TGTGCCAGCAGTTTAGGAGCGACTAGCACAGATACGCAGTATTTT.